This T cell receptor beta chain was sequenced for a study of beta chain features in type 1 diabetes. Overall study: Sorted cells from all samples, numbering about 100,000,000, were examined.

Notes on the study in general: PCR might favor shorter templates, but any such skew would affect patients and controls equally. The study found fewer insertions and more deletions at VDJ junctions in type 1 diabetes patients.

V was shortened by 5 bases and J by 8 bases, with 18 bases between the two germline ends. Germline lookup yields CDR1 SGHTA and CDR2 FQGNSA. CDR3 length: 15 amino acids. All of the isolated RNA was reverse transcribed, so expressed TCRB transcripts were sequenced. The method was immunoSEQ multiplex PCR; TCRdb's version includes in-frame clones alone and lacks a portion of them. The top ten clones hold roughly 4% of a sample with about 240,000 clones, about 26% of them seen once. Naive, central memory, regulatory and stem cell-like memory cells within the CD4+ compartment were sorted using CD45RO/CCR7/CD25/CD127/CD95/CD27. As to this clone: The target antigen is unknown.

The chain uses TRBV7-2 and TRBJ2-2; no clear D gene. Sequencing input: central memory CD4+ T cells from blood. This receptor was taken from a man aged 25-45 years in good health. The CDR3 DNA reads as TGTGCCAGCAGCCCATGGGCCCGGAAGAGTGGGGAGCTGTTTTTT. It yields the protein CASSPWARKSGELFF.